The 14 T cell receptor beta chains reported below all come from one sample, sequenced in a study of blood T cell repertoires in COVID-19. The table came from immunoSEQ multiplex PCR; TCRdb's copy has only in-frame clones and leaves some out. The profile shows 95,000 to 120,000 clones, around 90% of them singletons. The sample consisted of peripheral blood. All receptors derive from a human donor in a cohort sampled during active COVID-19.

The sample holds a few counts of this clone. The CDR3 sequence is CASSHPVAAANTGELFF. The DNA of the CDR3 is TGTGCCAGCAGCCACCCTGTAGCGGCTGCGAACACCGGGGAGCTGTTTTTT. The chain has TRBV11-2 and TRBJ2-2, with a weak D call TRBD2 (6 bases). The germline gives CDR1 SGHAT, CDR2 FQNNGV. The V end lost 5 bases, the J end lost 0 bases, and 16 bases lay between the germline ends. This CDR3 is built from 17 residues.

The chain combines TRBV19 with TRBJ2-2; perhaps TRBD1 as D (5 bases). V was clipped by 7 bases and J by 4 bases, with 13 bases between them. This CDR3 contains 14 residues. Per germline, CDR1 LNHDA and CDR2 SQIVND (reference sequence). CDR3 DNA: TGTGCCAGTATAGGCAGGGTAGGCACCGGGGAGCTGTTTTTT. Translation: CASIGRVGTGELFF.

This chain uses TRBV28 with TRBJ2-1; TRBD1 matches at 10 bases. CDR1 MDHEN and CDR2 SYDVKM come from the germline V gene. V shed 6 bases and J 7 bases; nucleotides not matched to a gene: 6. The CDR3 spans 14 residues. CDR3 bases: TGTGCCAGCAGCGGACAGGGGGAGTGGAATGAGCAGTTCTTC. Protein product: CASSGQGEWNEQFF.

The gene calls are TRBV7-3 and TRBJ2-1; 13 bases line up with TRBD2. V was pared by 5 bases and J by 9 bases, with 10 bases of the junction left unmatched. Germline CDR1 and CDR2: SGHTA and FQGTGA. CDR3 length: 16 amino acids. In nucleotides, the CDR3 is TGTGCCAGCAGCCCCGAACTAGCGGGAGGGCCGGGTGAGCAGTTCTTC. The encoded protein is CASSPELAGGPGEQFF.

The gene calls are TRBV7-9 and TRBJ1-6; the D gene is possibly TRBD1 (5 bases). The V gene lost 0 bases and the J gene lost 0 bases, with 12 bases spanning the gap. In germline, CDR1 is SEHNR, CDR2 FQNEAQ (reference sequence). The CDR3 loop spans 18 amino acids. The CDR3 DNA follows: TGTGCCAGCAGCTTAGCGCCCGGGGGAAGCTCCTATAATTCACCCCTCCACTTT. This gives the protein CASSLAPGGSSYNSPLHF.

In this sample, this clone turned up a few times. The DNA for the CDR3 is TGTGCCAGCAGTTACTCGTTACAGAGCTCTGGAAACACCATATATTTT. As protein: CASSYSLQSSGNTIYF. The chain has TRBV6-5 and TRBJ1-3, with no clear D. Per the germline V gene, CDR1 is MNHEY and CDR2 is SVGAGI. The CDR3 covers 16 residues. The germline V and J ends were trimmed by 0 bases and 0 bases, with 9 bases remaining between them.

This sequence joins TRBV28 and TRBJ1-6; TRBD1 matches 9 bases. The CDR3 covers 16 residues. Germline trimming cut 7 bases from V and 12 bases from J; bases unmatched to any gene: 16. From germline, CDR1 is MDHEN and CDR2 SYDVKM. The CDR3 region is CASTPQATGGRGPLHF. CDR3 nucleotide sequence: TGTGCCAGCACCCCTCAGGCCACAGGGGGCCGGGGACCCCTCCACTTT.

The rearrangement links TRBV7-3 to TRBJ2-3; D call uncertain. From germline, CDR1 is SGHTA and CDR2 FQGTGA. The CDR3 loop spans 15 amino acids. With 4 bases removed from V and 5 bases from J, the gap between germline ends came to 16 bases. The CDR3 DNA reads TGTGCCAGCAGCTCCTCAGACTCGTACGGAGATACGCAGTATTTT. This sequence encodes CASSSSDSYGDTQYF. The variable domain in full, completed from reference TRBV7-3 and TRBJ2-3, reads GAGVSQTPSNKVTEKGKYVELRCDPISGHTALYWYRQSLGQGPEFLIYFQGTGAADDSGLPNDRFFAVRPEGSVSTLKIQRTERGDSAVYLCASSSSDSYGDTQYFGPGTRLTVL.

The rearrangement uses TRBV19 and TRBJ1-1, with D uncertain. CDR3 length equals 13 residues. Germline loops: CDR1 LNHDA, CDR2 SQIVND (reference sequence). V was pared by 9 bases and J by 4 bases, with 15 bases between. In DNA form, the CDR3 reads TGTGCCAGCTCCTTCCTGCTGAGCACTGAAGCTTTCTTT. Translation: CASSFLLSTEAFF. The variable domain in full, with the rest retrieved from reference TRBV19 and TRBJ1-1, is DGGITQSPKYLFRKEGQNVTLSCEQNLNHDAMYWYRQDPGQGLRLIYYSQIVNDFQKGDIAEGYSVSREKKESFPLTVTSAQKNPTAFYLCASSFLLSTEAFFGQGTRLTVV.

J is TRBJ1-1 and V is TRBV4-2, with D perhaps TRBD1 (6 bases). Trimming removed 4 bases at V and 1 base at J, with 19 bases between. Germline V gives CDR1 LGHNA, CDR2 YNFKEQ. The CDR3 contains 17 residues. This chain's CDR3 is CASSPLLTGEKNTEAFF. CDR3 coding DNA: TGTGCCAGCAGCCCCCTCCTGACAGGAGAGAAGAACACTGAAGCTTTCTTT.

The V call is TRBV19, the J call TRBJ2-1, with 7 positions matching TRBD1. The CDR3 contains 14 residues. The germline V gene encodes CDR1 LNHDA and CDR2 SQIVND (reference sequence). V lost 10 bases to trimming and J lost 4 bases; unmatched junction nucleotides: 10. CDR3 in DNA: TGTGCCACGTCAGGGGGTCTTGCGTACAATGAGCAGTTCTTC. This sequence encodes CATSGGLAYNEQFF.

The J gene is TRBJ2-5, the V gene TRBV27; no definite D call. The V end lost 4 bases, the J end lost 3 bases, and 15 bases lay between the germline ends. The CDR3 is 15 residues long. Germline-derived CDR1 and CDR2 are MNHEY and SMNVEV (reference sequence). CDR3 nucleotides: TGTGCCAGCAGTTACGATCCAGGAAGAAAAGAGACCCAGTACTTC. It yields the protein CASSYDPGRKETQYF.

V is TRBV28 and J is TRBJ1-1; 9 bases match TRBD1. Unmatched junction bases numbered 16, after V lost 4 bases and J lost 4 bases. This CDR3 has 18 residues. Germline values: CDR1 MDHEN, CDR2 SYDVKM. The DNA of the CDR3 is TGTGCCAGCAGTTCAGGGACAGGGACGAACCCCTGGGGCACTGAAGCTTTCTTT. Translation: CASSSGTGTNPWGTEAFF. The variable domain in full, with the rest retrieved from reference TRBV28 and TRBJ1-1, is DVKVTQSSRYLVKRTGEKVFLECVQDMDHENMFWYRQDPGLGLRLIYFSYDVKMKEKGDIPEGYSVSREKKERFSLILESASTNQTSMYLCASSSGTGTNPWGTEAFFGQGTRLTVV.

The chain combines TRBV19 with TRBJ1-1; 9 bases fit TRBD1. The CDR3 sequence is 15 residues long. CDR1 is LNHDA, CDR2 SQIVND, per germline (reference sequence). J gave up 5 bases and V 5 bases, and 9 bases lay outside the gene matches. This CDR3 is CASSPPGTGTTEAFF. In nucleotides, the CDR3 is TGTGCCAGTAGTCCCCCCGGGACAGGGACTACTGAAGCTTTCTTT.